Following are 2 T cell receptor beta chains from one sample sequenced in a study of identical twins. TCRdb reprocessed the 5' RACE reads via MiXCR and lists one record per CDR3 protein. The data contain around 530,000 distinct CDR3 sequences, roughly 15% of them singletons. This same sample was also taken into another study, of yellow fever vaccine responses in identical twins.

Sample: CD4+ T cells sorted from blood. The receptors come from a woman younger than 35 in good health.

The chain links TRBV5-1 to TRBJ2-3; 8 nucleotides align to TRBD2. This CDR3 has 15 residues. Germline CDR1 reads SGHRS; CDR2 reads YFSETQ. After removal of 3 bases from V and 2 bases from J, the junction contained 5 bases not matched to a gene. CDR3 DNA: TGCGCCAGCAGCTCCGGGACTAGACCCACAGATACGCAGTATTTT. Its protein is CASSSGTRPTDTQYF.

This clonotype was seen more than once but under ten times. V gene TRBV29-1 combines with J gene TRBJ1-4; D remains unclear. The CDR3 is made up of 15 amino acids. Trimming removed 6 bases from V and 4 bases from J, with 18 bases in between. The V gene's germline CDR1 is SQVTM and CDR2 ANQGSEA. The CDR3: CSVHGGTAGNEKLFF. The CDR3 DNA sequence: TGCAGCGTCCACGGAGGTACAGCTGGTAATGAAAAACTGTTTTTT.